These 28 T cell receptor beta chains were all obtained from the same sample, sequenced in a study of regulatory T cells in long-lasting Graves disease. Relying on iRepertoire HTBI primers and Arm-PCR of CDR3 regions, the team built TCR beta libraries. TCRdb ran MiXCR on the multiplex PCR reads and lists one entry per CDR3 protein. The table includes under 250,000 distinct CDR3 sequences, approximately 18% detected once. Time point given: newly diagnosed GD, antithyroid drugs for less than 3 months. From RNA extracted from PBMCs, the TCR library was made. The sample was also linked to a second study, of T cells in Graves' hyperthyroidism and ophthalmopathy.

The specimen was peripheral blood mononuclear cells (PBMCs), collected at new diagnosis, from a patient treated with antithyroid drugs. These receptors were obtained from a woman aged 25 to 45 with Graves disease.

This clonotype was counted at least ten times. This sequence joins TRBV12-5 and TRBJ2-1; tentative D call: TRBD1 (6 bases). The V end lost 1 base, the J end lost 2 bases, and 9 bases lay between the germline ends. This CDR3 contains 15 residues. Germline-derived CDR1 and CDR2 are LGHNT and FRNRAP. In nucleotides, the CDR3 is TGTGCTAGTGGTTTGGGGACAGCGGCCTACAATGAGCAGTTCTTC. This sequence encodes CASGLGTAAYNEQFF.

This clonotype came up many times. V usage is TRBV20-1 and J usage is TRBJ1-2; no reliable D call. CDR3 length equals 13 residues. The germline V gene encodes CDR1 DFQATT and CDR2 SNEGSKA (reference sequence). The V end lost 3 bases, the J end lost 0 bases, and 8 bases lay between the germline ends. The CDR3 is CSASALTNYGYTF. CDR3 nucleotide sequence: TGCAGTGCTAGCGCTCTTACTAACTATGGCTACACCTTC.

Note on this clonotype: A much larger clone differs from this one at a single base, so this may be a read error. The J gene is TRBJ1-2, the V gene TRBV28, with D unclear. Germline V CDR1 and CDR2: MDHEN, SYDVKM. CDR3 length equals 14 residues. The germline V and J ends were trimmed by 8 bases and 2 bases, with 15 bases remaining between them. The CDR3 protein is CASRSRGQNYGYTF. CDR3 DNA sequence: TGTGCCAGCCGATCTCGGGGTCAGAACTATGGCTACACCTTC.

This clonotype occurred a few times. Relative to the germline gene, one junction end is altered; a read error may explain this. CDR3 nucleotides: TGTGCCAGTAGTATCAGGGAGGGGGAAAAACCGTTTTTT. This sequence encodes CASSIREGEKPFF. The chain recombines TRBV19 with TRBJ1-4, with D possibly being TRBD1 (6 bases). Germline V gene data show CDR1 as LNHDA and CDR2 as SQIVND (reference sequence). The CDR3 spans 13 residues.

This clonotype was observed many times. The genes are TRBV27 and TRBJ2-3; maybe TRBD1 (5 bases). The CDR3 is made up of 16 amino acids. Germline V gene data show CDR1 as MNHEY and CDR2 as SMNVEV (reference sequence). V lost 0 bases, J lost 3 bases, and 13 bases lay in between. The CDR3 nucleotides are TGTGCCAGCAGTTTATCCGGTGGGGCGCTGACAGATACGCAGTATTTT. It codes for CASSLSGGALTDTQYF.

The chain combines TRBV12-3 or TRBV12-4 with TRBJ2-1; 9 bases match TRBD2. The CDR3 is 15 amino acids. Losses at the gene ends were 1 base for V and 8 bases for J; bases not matched to a gene: 6. The CDR3 protein is CASSLEAGGVDEQFF. The CDR3 coding sequence is TGTGCCAGCAGTTTAGAAGCGGGAGGAGTAGATGAGCAGTTCTTC.

This clonotype showed up many times. The rearrangement joins TRBV28 to TRBJ2-3; 7 bases are shared with TRBD2. J gave up 2 bases and V 4 bases, and 3 bases lay outside the gene matches. Germline V gene data show CDR1 as MDHEN and CDR2 as SYDVKM. The CDR3 runs to 14 residues. The CDR3 DNA follows: TGTGCCAGCAGTTCGGGACTATACACAGATACGCAGTATTTT. Translation gives CASSSGLYTDTQYF.

This clonotype was detected many times. The chain recombines TRBV18 with TRBJ2-1; perhaps TRBD2 as D (6 bases). The CDR3 is made up of 14 amino acids. CDR1 is KGHSH and CDR2 is LQKENI in the germline V gene. Trimming removed 3 bases at V and 7 bases at J, with 13 bases between. Here the CDR3 DNA reads TGTGCCAGCTCACCGGCGGGATCAGGGAATGAGCAGTTCTTC. This sequence encodes CASSPAGSGNEQFF. The variable domain in full, completed from reference TRBV18 and TRBJ2-1, reads NAGVMQNPRHLVRRRGQEARLRCSPMKGHSHVYWYRQLPEEGLKFMVYLQKENIIDESGMPKERFSAEFPKEGPSILRIQQVVRGDSAAYFCASSPAGSGNEQFFGPGTRLTVL.

This clonotype was found many times. The CDR3 DNA reads as TGTGCCAGCAGCGTAGCTAGGAGTGCTAGCACAGATACGCAGTATTTT. Translation: CASSVARSASTDTQYF. The chain has TRBV9 and TRBJ2-3, with unresolved D. The CDR3 extends over 16 amino acids. Trimming took off 0 bases at V and 0 bases at J, with 11 bases between the two ends. From germline, CDR1 is SGDLS and CDR2 YYNGEE.

This clonotype was counted a few times. The chain couples TRBV5-1 to TRBJ1-6, with D hard to call. The CDR3 is made up of 14 amino acids. Trimming took 5 bases from V and 15 from J, leaving 21 bases between them. Per the germline V gene, CDR1 is SGHRS and CDR2 is YFSETQ. The CDR3 DNA reads as TGCGCCAGCAGATCCGGCTCGGGCGGTTATCTCCTCCACTTT. Translation gives CASRSGSGGYLLHF.

This clonotype has just a few counts. The rearrangement uses TRBV9 and TRBJ2-1; no definite D call. The CDR3 totals 12 residues. Germline CDR1 and CDR2: SGDLS and YYNGEE. V dropped 4 bases and J dropped 4 bases, with 6 bases sitting between them. CDR3 DNA: TGTGCCAGCAGCATAGATTACAATGAGCAGTTCTTC. Encoded protein: CASSIDYNEQFF.

There are a few counts of this clonotype. The V gene is TRBV11-2, the J gene TRBJ2-5; possible D gene TRBD2, 5 bases. From germline, CDR1 is SGHAT and CDR2 FQNNGV. The CDR3 has 14 amino acids. V dropped 5 bases and J dropped 2 bases, with 12 bases sitting between them. The CDR3, as DNA: TGTGCCAGCAGCCGAGAGACTAATCAAGAGACCCAGTACTTC. Its translation: CASSRETNQETQYF.

V and J are TRBV30 and TRBJ1-2; D not certain. There are 10 residues in the CDR3. V dropped 7 bases and J dropped 14 bases, with 17 bases sitting between them. Germline V gene data show CDR1 as GTSNPN and CDR2 as SVGIG (reference sequence). For the CDR3, the DNA is TGTGCCTACCGGACCGGGCGAGTTACCTTC. Protein sequence: CAYRTGRVTF.

There are many counts of this clonotype. The chain combines TRBV5-6 with TRBJ2-1; no clear D. This CDR3 has 16 amino acids. Germline V gene data show CDR1 as SGHDT and CDR2 as YYEEEE. Trimming stripped 3 bases from V and 2 bases from J, with 15 bases between. Here the CDR3 DNA reads TGTGCCAGCAGCTCGTCCCCTCCGGACCCCTACAATGAGCAGTTCTTC. It is translated as CASSSSPPDPYNEQFF.

To note about this clonotype: With only one base between it and a far larger clone, this is likely a read error. The J gene is TRBJ2-2, the V gene TRBV11-2; 7 bases match TRBD2. J gave up 4 bases and V 6 bases, and 8 bases lay outside the gene matches. Germline lookup yields CDR1 SGHAT and CDR2 FQNNGV. This CDR3 region has 15 residues. For the CDR3, the DNA is TGTGCCAGCAGGTGGGGGGGGAGGGCCACCGGGGAGCTGTTTTTT. Protein sequence: CASRWGGRATGELFF.

The chain couples TRBV7-9 to TRBJ1-1, with 8 bases aligning to TRBD1. The CDR3 has 16 residues. Germline-derived CDR1 and CDR2 are SEHNR and FQNEAQ (reference sequence). V gave up 4 bases and J gave up 0 bases; unmatched junction bases: 7. Written as DNA, the CDR3 is TGTGCCAGCAGCTCCGGGACAGGAGCCATGAACACTGAAGCTTTCTTT. This encodes CASSSGTGAMNTEAFF.

The rearrangement joins TRBV28 to TRBJ2-4, with 8 bases lining up with TRBD1. J was trimmed by 1 base and V by 3 bases; bases with no gene match: 8. The V gene's germline CDR1 is MDHEN and CDR2 SYDVKM. The CDR3 runs to 17 residues. The CDR3 is CASSFIRGRLAKNIQYF. CDR3 bases: TGTGCCAGCAGTTTCATCAGGGGGCGATTGGCCAAAAACATTCAGTACTTC.

This clonotype has a count of ten or more. The chain links TRBV12-3 or TRBV12-4 to TRBJ1-1, with D tentatively TRBD1 (6 bases). V was pared by 10 bases and J by 4 bases, with 16 bases between. This CDR3 contains 13 residues. The CDR3 is CATAQGVSTEAFF. The DNA for the CDR3 is TGTGCCACCGCACAGGGAGTCTCCACTGAAGCTTTCTTT.

The V and J genes are TRBV2 and TRBJ2-7; D may be TRBD1 (6 bases). With 4 bases removed from V and 2 bases from J, the gap between germline ends came to 15 bases. CDR3 size: 15 residues. Germline CDR1 SNHLY, CDR2 FYNNEI. DNA of the CDR3: TGTGCCAGCAGTGGGGGGACCGGGACAACCTACGAGCAGTACTTC. Residues: CASSGGTGTTYEQYF.

On this clonotype: A read error is the likely source, as a far larger clone sits one nucleotide away. The chain has TRBV30 and TRBJ2-1; 12 bases are shared with TRBD1. The CDR3 runs to 18 residues. Per germline, CDR1 GTSNPN and CDR2 SVGIG (reference sequence). V trimming: 0 bases; J trimming: 13 bases; junction bases outside the gene matches: 19. CDR3 bases: TGTGCCTGGAGTGTACCGGGACAGGGGGCTGGGTGGCAAGAGACCCAGTTCTTC. This encodes CAWSVPGQGAGWQETQFF.

This clonotype was counted only a few times. This chain joins TRBV19 and TRBJ2-3; D uncertain. The germline gives CDR1 LNHDA, CDR2 SQIVND (reference sequence). This CDR3 region has 13 residues. V was shortened by 7 bases and J by 4 bases, with 12 bases between the two germline ends. CDR3 nucleotide sequence: TGTGCCAGTACCCCCGGTGCGGCAGATACGCAGTATTTT. This translates into CASTPGAADTQYF. The full variable domain, in which reference TRBV19 and TRBJ2-3 provide the parts outside the CDR3, is DGGITQSPKYLFRKEGQNVTLSCEQNLNHDAMYWYRQDPGQGLRLIYYSQIVNDFQKGDIAEGYSVSREKKESFPLTVTSAQKNPTAFYLCASTPGAADTQYFGPGTRLTVL.

The CDR3 bases are TGTGCCATCAGGGGACAGGTAGGAACTGAAGCTTTCTTT. Its translation is CAIRGQVGTEAFF. J is TRBJ1-1 and V is TRBV10-3; TRBD1 matches at 8 bases. The CDR3 runs to 13 residues. In germline, CDR1 is ENHRY, CDR2 SYGVKD. The junction had 5 bases not matched to a gene; V was cut back by 6 bases and J by 5 bases.

This chain connects TRBV20-1 to TRBJ2-2, with D possibly being TRBD2 (6 bases). V lost 5 bases and J 5 bases, leaving 9 bases between the germline ends. This CDR3 has 12 amino acids. Germline values: CDR1 DFQATT, CDR2 SNEGSKA (reference sequence). The CDR3 nucleotides are TGCAGTGCTCATGGGGGGACCGGGGAGCTGTTTTTT. It translates to CSAHGGTGELFF.

This clonotype showed up many times. The chain uses TRBV6-5 and TRBJ1-1; perhaps TRBD1 as D (6 bases). Germline V CDR1 and CDR2: MNHEY, SVGAGI. V lost 2 bases and J 6 bases, leaving 13 bases between the germline ends. This CDR3 has 14 amino acids. The CDR3 sequence is CASSYANPGAEAFF. In DNA, the CDR3 is TGTGCCAGCAGTTACGCCAATCCAGGGGCTGAAGCTTTCTTT.

This clonotype was detected many times. The J gene is TRBJ2-6, the V gene TRBV27; D not resolved. Looked up from germline, CDR1 is MNHEY and CDR2 is SMNVEV (reference sequence). The CDR3 is 15 residues long. V was shortened by 5 bases and J by 4 bases, with 12 bases between the two germline ends. The CDR3 DNA is TGTGCCAGCAGTGCCTGGCGCGCCGGGGCCAACGTCCTGACTTTC. Its protein is CASSAWRAGANVLTF.

In this sample, this clonotype turned up many times. The chain employs TRBV10-3 and TRBJ2-7; 7 nucleotides agree with TRBD2. CDR1 is ENHRY, CDR2 SYGVKD, per germline. J gave up 1 base and V 6 bases, and 12 bases lay outside the gene matches. The CDR3 has 16 residues. The CDR3, as DNA: TGTGCCATCAGGAACTCTCCTAGCGGTAGTTCCTACGAGCAGTACTTC. Amino acids: CAIRNSPSGSSYEQYF.

Many counts were recorded for this clonotype. This rearrangement joins TRBV19 to TRBJ1-1, with a tentative D call TRBD1 (6 bases). V was cut by 7 bases and J by 3 bases, with 12 bases left in between. CDR3 length: 13 amino acids. In germline, CDR1 is LNHDA, CDR2 SQIVND (reference sequence). The CDR3 reads CASILTGYTEAFF. The CDR3 DNA reads TGTGCCAGTATACTTACAGGGTACACTGAAGCTTTCTTT.

This clonotype has a handful of counts. The chain links TRBV5-6 to TRBJ1-5; 8 bases line up with TRBD1. Germline V lookup: CDR1 SGHDT, CDR2 YYEEEE. The CDR3 is 16 amino acids. The J segment lost 3 bases and the V segment lost 5 bases, leaving 10 bases of the junction unmatched. CDR3 amino acids: CASSYGPDRANQPQHF. Written as DNA, the CDR3 is TGTGCCAGCAGTTACGGGCCGGACAGGGCCAATCAGCCCCAGCATTTT.